This entry lists 30 T cell receptor beta chains sequenced from one sample in a study of blood T cell repertoires in COVID-19 (dated by TCRdb to 2018 to 2020). Receptors were amplified or captured by the immunoSEQ multiplex PCR assay. What TCRdb holds here is the immuneACCESS table cut down to in-frame rearrangements. Part of the clones is not present; checked against another copy, under half of the missing clones reflect an unresolved V gene, and the others are unexplained. Recorded for this sample are roughly 240,000 clones; approximately 86% of them occurred a single time. The top ten clonotypes cover about 1.6% of the sample. Sample: peripheral blood. These receptors all come from a woman aged 60-75 years who had recovered from COVID-19.

This clone was recorded only once. This chain joins TRBV19 and TRBJ1-6, with D hard to call. CDR1 LNHDA and CDR2 SQIVND come from the germline V gene (reference sequence). CDR3 length: 14 residues. With 5 bases removed from V and 10 bases from J, the gap between germline ends came to 15 bases. The CDR3 DNA is TGTGCCAGTAGTCGCGGTGAAGGAAGATCACCCCTCCACTTT. It is translated as CASSRGEGRSPLHF.

The rearrangement links TRBV4-3 to TRBJ2-3, with 11 nucleotides matching TRBD1. Germline lookup yields CDR1 LGHNA and CDR2 YSLEER. Losses at the gene ends were 0 bases for V and 6 bases for J; bases not matched to a gene: 8. The CDR3 totals 17 residues. The CDR3 spells CASSQDLDRGRGDTQYF. The CDR3, as DNA: TGCGCCAGCAGCCAAGACCTGGACAGGGGGCGCGGGGATACGCAGTATTTT.

J is TRBJ1-5 and V is TRBV6-5, with TRBD1 as a possible D gene (5 bases). Trimming shortened V by 10 bases and J by 3 bases, and 16 bases separated the two germline ends. The CDR3 sequence is 14 residues long. Germline assignment: CDR1 MNHEY and CDR2 SVGAGI. CDR3 loop: CATQRRGFNQPQHF. The CDR3 DNA follows: TGTGCCACCCAGCGAAGGGGATTCAATCAGCCCCAGCATTTT.

With respect to this clone: One end of the junction is discordant with germline, which a read error may explain. The chain combines TRBV7-3 with TRBJ2-1; 8 nucleotides agree with TRBD2. Germline CDR1 reads SGHTA; CDR2 reads FQGTGA. This CDR3 has 14 residues. The CDR3 nucleotides are TGTGCCAACAGCTTAAGCGGGACTAGTAGGGAGCAGTTCTTC. It translates to CANSLSGTSREQFF.

V usage is TRBV3-1 (or the pseudogene TRBV3-2) and J usage is TRBJ2-5, with 8 bases identical to TRBD1. This CDR3 spans 15 amino acids. The trim removed 2 bases at V and 3 bases at J, leaving 5 bases unmatched. The germline CDR1 and CDR2 sequences are LGHDT and YNNKEL (reference sequence). This CDR3 reads CASSQRVDREETQYF. Here the CDR3 DNA reads TGTGCCAGCAGCCAAAGGGTGGACAGGGAAGAGACCCAGTACTTC.

V is TRBV19 and J is TRBJ2-4; D possibly corresponds to TRBD2 (5 bases). CDR1 and CDR2 (germline): LNHDA, SQIVND (reference sequence). The V and J ends lost 3 bases and 2 bases respectively, with 11 bases between them. This CDR3 has 15 amino acids. This CDR3 is CASSIAGWSKNIQYF. In DNA, the CDR3 is TGTGCCAGTAGTATCGCGGGTTGGTCCAAAAACATTCAGTACTTC.

J is TRBJ1-1 and V is TRBV12-3 or TRBV12-4; D not certain. Trimming removed 1 base at V and 4 bases at J, with 7 bases between. This CDR3 has 13 amino acids. DNA for the CDR3: TGTGCCAGCAGTTTAGTCGGAGTCACTGAAGCTTTCTTT. Translated: CASSLVGVTEAFF.

This sequence joins TRBV7-9 and TRBJ1-1; 7 bases are a match to TRBD1. Per the germline V gene, CDR1 is SEHNR and CDR2 is FQNEAQ (reference sequence). J gave up 4 bases and V 4 bases, and 21 bases lay outside the gene matches. The CDR3 is 19 amino acids. Here the CDR3 reads CASSSTPFLTGWQVTEAFF. The CDR3 DNA reads as TGTGCCAGCAGCTCAACCCCCTTCCTGACAGGGTGGCAGGTCACTGAAGCTTTCTTT.

This chain joins TRBV29-1 and TRBJ2-5, with 10 bases fitting TRBD2. The V segment lost 0 bases and the J segment 5 bases; nucleotides outside the gene matches: 12. This CDR3 contains 17 residues. Germline-derived CDR1 and CDR2 are SQVTM and ANQGSEA. The chain's CDR3 is CSVEDLASGGGLETQYF. DNA of the CDR3: TGCAGCGTTGAAGATCTGGCTAGCGGGGGAGGTTTGGAGACCCAGTACTTC. Full variable domain (rest looked up from reference TRBV29-1 and TRBJ2-5): SAVISQKPSRDICQRGTSLTIQCQVDSQVTMMFWYRQQPGQSLTLIATANQGSEATYESGFVIDKFPISRPNLTFSTLTVSNMSPEDSSIYLCSVEDLASGGGLETQYFGPGTRLLVL.

The genes are TRBV7-2 and TRBJ1-1; D uncertain. This CDR3 contains 13 residues. Germline values: CDR1 SGHTA, CDR2 FQGNSA. V was clipped by 1 base and J by 2 bases, with 5 bases between them. This CDR3 is CASSLDPNTEAFF. CDR3 coding DNA: TGTGCCAGCAGCTTAGATCCAAACACTGAAGCTTTCTTT.

This chain uses TRBV24-1 with TRBJ1-2; D perhaps matches TRBD1 (6 bases). The germline gives CDR1 KGHDR, CDR2 SFDVKD. Trimming pared 1 base from V and 6 bases from J, leaving 14 bases between. This CDR3 has 15 amino acids. CDR3 sequence (DNA): TGTGCCACCAGTGATTTAACAGGGACACCTCATGGCTACACCTTC. Protein: CATSDLTGTPHGYTF.

J is TRBJ1-6 and V is TRBV6-6, with TRBD1 matching 8 bases. CDR1 is MNHNY, CDR2 SVGAGI, per germline (reference sequence). V lost 4 bases and J lost 6; bases outside the gene matches: 2. The CDR3 has 14 residues. The CDR3 sequence: CASSSDRGNSPLHF. Written as DNA, the CDR3 is TGTGCCAGCAGTTCCGACAGGGGTAATTCACCCCTCCACTTT.

The chain has TRBV18 and TRBJ2-7, with D possibly TRBD1 on 6 matching bases. Germline lookup yields CDR1 KGHSH and CDR2 LQKENI. V shed 6 bases and J shed 4 bases, with 10 bases lying between them. The CDR3 has 12 amino acids. CDR3 in amino acids: CASSRTAYEQYF. The CDR3 nucleotides read TGTGCCAGCTCCCGGACAGCATACGAGCAGTACTTC. The complete variable domain, with remaining parts taken from reference TRBV18 and TRBJ2-7, reads NAGVMQNPRHLVRRRGQEARLRCSPMKGHSHVYWYRQLPEEGLKFMVYLQKENIIDESGMPKERFSAEFPKEGPSILRIQQVVRGDSAAYFCASSRTAYEQYFGPGTRLTVT.

The chain joins TRBV4-3 to TRBJ1-2; 11 positions agree with TRBD1. V lost 4 bases and J lost 6; bases outside the gene matches: 7. Germline V gives CDR1 LGHNA, CDR2 YSLEER. The CDR3 contains 15 residues. CDR3 loop: CASSLRTGGRDGYTF. The CDR3 DNA is TGCGCCAGCAGCCTTAGGACAGGGGGCAGGGATGGCTACACCTTC.

The chain employs TRBV5-1 and TRBJ2-3, with D perhaps matching TRBD2 (6 bases). CDR3 length equals 16 residues. Germline values: CDR1 SGHRS, CDR2 YFSETQ. The V gene lost 4 bases and the J gene lost 2 bases, with 17 bases spanning the gap. The CDR3 DNA sequence: TGCGCCAGCAGCCGCTTACAACGGGAGAACACAGATACGCAGTATTTT. Residues: CASSRLQRENTDTQYF.

The table lists this clone with a few counts. V and J are TRBV5-4 and TRBJ1-4; TRBD1 matches at 7 bases. Germline V gene lookup returns CDR1 SGHNT and CDR2 YYREEE (reference sequence). The ends lost 9 bases at V and 6 bases at J; junction bases unmatched: 14. This CDR3 spans 15 amino acids. The CDR3 loop reads CATARRGFLDEKLFF. In DNA form, the CDR3 reads TGTGCCACCGCCCGCAGGGGGTTTCTAGATGAAAAACTGTTTTTT. Combining the CDR3 with reference TRBV5-4 and TRBJ1-4 gives the whole variable domain ETGVTQSPTHLIKTRGQQVTLRCSSQSGHNTVSWYQQALGQGPQFIFQYYREEENGRGNFPPRFSGLQFPNYSSELNVNALELDDSALYLCATARRGFLDEKLFFGSGTQLSVL.

The V and J genes are TRBV29-1 and TRBJ1-5; weak D call: TRBD1 (5 bases). This CDR3 is 13 amino acids long. Germline V lookup: CDR1 SQVTM, CDR2 ANQGSEA. Trimming took 7 bases from V and 0 from J, leaving 10 bases between them. The CDR3 sequence is CSARQNSNQPQHF. CDR3 sequence (DNA): TGCAGCGCGAGACAGAATAGCAATCAGCCCCAGCATTTT. The entire variable domain, with the rest obtained from reference TRBV29-1 and TRBJ1-5, is as follows: SAVISQKPSRDICQRGTSLTIQCQVDSQVTMMFWYRQQPGQSLTLIATANQGSEATYESGFVIDKFPISRPNLTFSTLTVSNMSPEDSSIYLCSARQNSNQPQHFGDGTRLSIL.

The chain links TRBV7-8 to TRBJ1-3; D is perhaps TRBD1 (5 bases). The CDR3 is 14 residues long. Germline CDR1 SGHVS, CDR2 FQNEAQ. V was pared by 5 bases and J by 9 bases, with 17 bases between. Here the CDR3 reads CASSENRIRPTIYF. CDR3 DNA: TGTGCCAGCAGCGAAAACAGGATCCGTCCCACCATATATTTT.

CDR3 in amino acids: CASSVGTGGPDTQYF. The CDR3 DNA is TGTGCCAGCAGTGTTGGCACAGGGGGCCCAGATACGCAGTATTTT. The V call is TRBV6-2 or TRBV6-3, the J call TRBJ2-3, with 9 bases fitting TRBD1. The CDR3 loop spans 15 amino acids. Germline V CDR1 and CDR2: MNHEY, SVGEGT. Trimming removed 5 bases from V and 4 bases from J; junction bases left unmatched: 7.

The chain is built from TRBV19 and TRBJ2-6; 11 bases are a match to TRBD2. V was clipped by 10 bases and J by 1 base; unmatched bases: 12. CDR3 length equals 18 residues. Germline CDR1 reads LNHDA; CDR2 reads SQIVND (reference sequence). The CDR3: CATRSLLAGGSGANVLTF. The DNA of the CDR3 is TGTGCCACCCGGTCCCTTCTAGCGGGGGGTTCTGGGGCCAACGTCCTGACTTTC. The whole variable domain, remainder taken from reference TRBV19 and TRBJ2-6, is DGGITQSPKYLFRKEGQNVTLSCEQNLNHDAMYWYRQDPGQGLRLIYYSQIVNDFQKGDIAEGYSVSREKKESFPLTVTSAQKNPTAFYLCATRSLLAGGSGANVLTFGAGSRLTVL.

The genes are TRBV27 and TRBJ1-1; TRBD1 agrees at 9 bases. Germline V gene sequence: CDR1 MNHEY, CDR2 SMNVEV (reference sequence). The CDR3 covers 14 residues. Trimming removed 6 bases from V and 5 bases from J; junction bases left unmatched: 7. The CDR3 here is CASREQGANTEAFF. The CDR3 bases are TGTGCCAGCAGGGAACAGGGGGCGAATACTGAAGCTTTCTTT.

The chain combines TRBV10-3 with TRBJ2-1; weak D call: TRBD2 (6 bases). The CDR3 length is 14 residues. Trimming cost V 7 bases and J 5 bases, with 15 bases left between them. Per germline, CDR1 ENHRY and CDR2 SYGVKD. CDR3: CAIMGLAGHNEQFF. The DNA of the CDR3 is TGTGCCATCATGGGCCTGGCGGGGCACAATGAGCAGTTCTTC.

V and J are TRBV5-1 and TRBJ2-2; the D is unclear. Germline V CDR1 and CDR2: SGHRS, YFSETQ. The V and J ends lost 0 bases and 3 bases respectively, with 12 bases between them. The CDR3 length is 16 residues. For the CDR3, the DNA is TGCGCCAGCAGCTTGGGCTCCAGTCCCGACACCGGGGAGCTGTTTTTT. This codes for CASSLGSSPDTGELFF. The whole variable domain, remainder taken from reference TRBV5-1 and TRBJ2-2, is KAGVTQTPRYLIKTRGQQVTLSCSPISGHRSVSWYQQTPGQGLQFLFEYFSETQRNKGNFPGRFSGRQFSNSRSEMNVSTLELGDSALYLCASSLGSSPDTGELFFGEGSRLTVL.

This clone has just one count. The chain links TRBV9 to TRBJ2-3, with TRBD2 matching 9 bases. Germline CDR1 reads SGDLS; CDR2 reads YYNGEE. V was clipped by 1 base and J by 2 bases; unmatched bases: 2. CDR3 length: 15 amino acids. The CDR3 DNA reads TGTGCCAGCAGCGTACAGCGGGGGGTCACAGATACGCAGTATTTT. Its protein product is CASSVQRGVTDTQYF.

The CDR3 spells CASSGGQFNEQFF. CDR3 sequence (DNA): TGTGCCAGTAGCGGAGGGCAGTTCAATGAGCAGTTCTTC. This sequence joins TRBV19 and TRBJ2-1; D perhaps matches TRBD2 (6 bases). V dropped 6 bases and J dropped 6 bases, with 12 bases sitting between them. Germline V CDR1 and CDR2: LNHDA, SQIVND (reference sequence). The CDR3 totals 13 residues.

This clone was counted a single time. The genes are TRBV7-9 and TRBJ2-7, with D unclear. V lost 2 bases to trimming and J lost 3 bases, with 5 bases between them. The CDR3 has 12 amino acids. Germline assignment: CDR1 SEHNR and CDR2 FQNEAQ (reference sequence). For the CDR3, the DNA is TGTGCCAGCAGCTTATCCCTCTACGAGCAGTACTTC. Its protein product is CASSLSLYEQYF.

The chain recombines TRBV2 with TRBJ2-7; TRBD2 matches 11 bases. This CDR3 has 14 residues. V lost 5 bases, J lost 5 bases, and 5 bases stayed unmatched. Germline CDR1 and CDR2: SNHLY and FYNNEI. CDR3 bases: TGTGCCAGCAGTAATAGCGGGGGGGCTAACGAGCAGTACTTC. This encodes CASSNSGGANEQYF.

The chain joins TRBV6-5 to TRBJ1-2; 7 positions agree with TRBD1. Trimming cost V 6 bases and J 5 bases; bases outside gene matches: 6. The CDR3 spans 13 residues. Germline CDR1 MNHEY, CDR2 SVGAGI. The CDR3 here is CASSTSQGYGYTF. For the CDR3, the DNA is TGTGCCAGCAGCACCTCACAGGGGTATGGCTACACCTTC.

V and J are TRBV6-2 or TRBV6-3 and TRBJ2-3; D is uncertain. The germline CDR1 and CDR2 sequences are MNHEY and SVGEGT. The CDR3 contains 14 residues. Trimming cost V 8 bases and J 1 base, with 13 bases left between them. The CDR3 region has the DNA TGTGCCAGCGGCCGCGGTTCCCGCACAGATACGCAGTATTTT. Protein: CASGRGSRTDTQYF.

The J gene is TRBJ2-1, the V gene TRBV5-4, with 14 bases lining up with TRBD2. The V gene's germline CDR1 is SGHNT and CDR2 YYREEE (reference sequence). CDR3 size: 15 residues. Trimming removed 4 bases from V and 4 bases from J; junction bases left unmatched: 1. The chain's CDR3 is CASSRTSGGYNEQFF. The CDR3 DNA sequence: TGTGCCAGCAGCAGGACTAGCGGGGGGTACAATGAGCAGTTCTTC. The full variable domain, its missing parts supplied by reference TRBV5-4 and TRBJ2-1, is ETGVTQSPTHLIKTRGQQVTLRCSSQSGHNTVSWYQQALGQGPQFIFQYYREEENGRGNFPPRFSGLQFPNYSSELNVNALELDDSALYLCASSRTSGGYNEQFFGPGTRLTVL.